The T cell receptor beta chain described here comes from a study of neurological immune-mediated disorders. MiXCR was run by TCRdb on the 5' RACE reads, yielding one entry per CDR3 protein. The data hold 72,000 or so distinct CDR3 sequences, with roughly 18% observed a single time. In its sample, this clonotype was seen many times. CDR1 is DFQATT, CDR2 SNEGSKA, per germline (reference sequence). This CDR3 contains 15 residues. V lost 0 bases and J lost 5; bases outside the gene matches: 4. The J gene is TRBJ2-1, the V gene TRBV20-1, with TRBD2 matching 10 bases. The receptor comes from a woman aged 40 to 55 in good health. Material for sequencing was PBMCs. The CDR3 DNA is TGCAGTGCTAGAGAGCGTAGCGGGGGGAACAATGAGCAGTTCTTC. Its protein is CSARERSGGNNEQFF.